Listed below are T cell receptor beta chains from one sample, sequenced in a study of blood T cell repertoires in COVID-19. The method was immunoSEQ multiplex PCR; TCRdb's version includes in-frame clones alone and lacks a portion of them. The top ten hold about 5.4% of the sample, which has roughly 330,000 clones, about 90% seen once. Specimen: PBMCs or T cells enriched from blood (not recorded which). The origin of the receptors is a woman in her twenties or thirties who had recovered from COVID-19. Both conserved end residues are part of each CDR3. The size of a clone is reported for some rows only, either as once, few or many, or as a class for expanded clones.

>TRBV7-6|TRBJ2-7|-
CASSLEAGGEQYF
>TRBV19|TRBJ2-1|-
CASSDRGLGQGIRNEQFF
>TRBV11-2|TRBJ1-1|-
CASSIPGQTNTEAFF
>TRBV5-4|TRBJ2-1|few
CASSTQGPLSYNEQFF
>TRBV2|TRBJ2-1|-
CASSELGQQFF
>TRBV2|TRBJ1-4|once
CASSDDRGFNEKLFF
>TRBV24-1|TRBJ2-7|-
CATSDPGQGGYEQYF
>TRBV4-1|TRBJ1-2|few
CASSSGQGRTFYGYTF
>TRBV28|TRBJ1-1|-
CASSLWDRPTAFF
>TRBV7-8|TRBJ1-4|-
CASFPDRGRRDSNEKLFF
>TRBV2|TRBJ2-7|-
CASSQQGISYEQYF
>TRBV5-6|TRBJ1-6|-
CASSPSTGSGNSPLHF
>TRBV7-9|TRBJ2-1|-
CASSLAGTTEQFF
>TRBV5-1|TRBJ1-3|-
CASSLQGGSTGNTIYF
>TRBV5-8|TRBJ1-2|-
CASRAGLRYTF
>TRBV5-5|TRBJ1-1|-
CASSEAFWTEAFF
>TRBV20-1|TRBJ2-7|-
CSASLAGHSYEQYF
>TRBV23-1|TRBJ2-3|-
CASSPNRTDREETDTQYF
>TRBV9|TRBJ2-7|-
CASSPRQGPLEQYF
>TRBV18|TRBJ2-3|-
CASSPGRTDTQYF
>TRBV5-4|TRBJ2-7|-
CASSRQGGPYEQYF
>TRBV2|TRBJ1-4|-
CASSEEKRFRGNEKLFF
>TRBV6-1|TRBJ1-1|-
CASSEQGARGTEAFF
>TRBV19|TRBJ2-7|-
CASSIGGTEPYEQYF